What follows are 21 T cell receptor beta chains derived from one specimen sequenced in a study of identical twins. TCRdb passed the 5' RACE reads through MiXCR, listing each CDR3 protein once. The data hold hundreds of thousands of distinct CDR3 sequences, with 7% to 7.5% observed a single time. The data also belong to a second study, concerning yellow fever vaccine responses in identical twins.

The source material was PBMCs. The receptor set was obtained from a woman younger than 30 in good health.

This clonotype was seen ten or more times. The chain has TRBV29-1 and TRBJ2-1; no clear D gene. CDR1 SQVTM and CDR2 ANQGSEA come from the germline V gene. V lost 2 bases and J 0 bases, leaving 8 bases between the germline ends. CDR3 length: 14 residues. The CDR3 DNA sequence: TGCAGCGTTGAAAGCTCGAGCTCCTACAATGAGCAGTTCTTC. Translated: CSVESSSSYNEQFF.

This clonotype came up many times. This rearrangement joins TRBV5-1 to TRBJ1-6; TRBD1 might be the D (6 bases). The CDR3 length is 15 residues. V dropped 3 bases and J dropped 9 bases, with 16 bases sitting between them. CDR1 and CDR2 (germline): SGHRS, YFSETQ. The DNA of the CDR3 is TGCGCCAGCAGCTCAACAGGGTCCAATGGTTCACCCCTCCACTTT. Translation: CASSSTGSNGSPLHF.

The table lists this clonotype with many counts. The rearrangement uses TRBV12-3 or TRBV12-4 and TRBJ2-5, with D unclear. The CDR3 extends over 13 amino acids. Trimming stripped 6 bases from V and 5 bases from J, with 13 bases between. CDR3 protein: CASSPRLMETQYF. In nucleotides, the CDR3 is TGTGCCAGCAGCCCAAGACTGATGGAGACCCAGTACTTC.

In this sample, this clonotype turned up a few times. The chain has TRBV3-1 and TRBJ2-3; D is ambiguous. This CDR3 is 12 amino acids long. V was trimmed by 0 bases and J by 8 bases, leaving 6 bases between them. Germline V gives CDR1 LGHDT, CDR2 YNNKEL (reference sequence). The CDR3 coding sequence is TGTGCCAGCAGCCAAGAATCAGGTACGCAGTATTTT. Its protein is CASSQESGTQYF.

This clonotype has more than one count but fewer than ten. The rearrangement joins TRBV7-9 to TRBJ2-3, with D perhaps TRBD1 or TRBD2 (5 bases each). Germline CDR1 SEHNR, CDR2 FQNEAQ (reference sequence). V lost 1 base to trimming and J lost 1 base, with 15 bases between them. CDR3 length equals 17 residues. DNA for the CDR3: TGTGCCAGCAGCTTAGGTCATAGCAGGGACCGCACAGATACGCAGTATTTT. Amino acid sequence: CASSLGHSRDRTDTQYF.

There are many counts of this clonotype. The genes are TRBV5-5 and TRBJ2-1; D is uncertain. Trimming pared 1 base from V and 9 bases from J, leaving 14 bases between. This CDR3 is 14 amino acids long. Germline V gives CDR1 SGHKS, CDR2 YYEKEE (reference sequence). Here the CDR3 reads CASSLNTRTTEQFF. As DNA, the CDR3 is TGTGCCAGCAGCTTGAACACCCGGACGACTGAGCAGTTCTTC.

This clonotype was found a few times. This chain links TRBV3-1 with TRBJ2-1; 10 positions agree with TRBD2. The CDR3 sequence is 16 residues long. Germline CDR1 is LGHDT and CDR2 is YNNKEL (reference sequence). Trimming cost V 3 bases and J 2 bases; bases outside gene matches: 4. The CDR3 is CASSHIAGGPYNEQFF. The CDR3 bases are TGTGCCAGCAGCCATATAGCGGGGGGTCCCTACAATGAGCAGTTCTTC.

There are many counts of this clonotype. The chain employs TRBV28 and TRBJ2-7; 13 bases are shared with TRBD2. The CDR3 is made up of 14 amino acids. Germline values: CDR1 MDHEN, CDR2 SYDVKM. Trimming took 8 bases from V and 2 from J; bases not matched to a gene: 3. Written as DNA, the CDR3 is TGTGCCAGCTTGGGACTAGCGGGAACCTACGAGCAGTACGTC. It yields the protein CASLGLAGTYEQYV.

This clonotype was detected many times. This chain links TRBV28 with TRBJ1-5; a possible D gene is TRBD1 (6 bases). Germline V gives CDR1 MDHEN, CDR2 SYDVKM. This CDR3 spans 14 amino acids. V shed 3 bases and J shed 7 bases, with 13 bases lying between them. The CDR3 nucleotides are TGTGCCAGCAGTTTGGGGGGGCGCGGGCAGCCCCAGCATTTT. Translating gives CASSLGGRGQPQHF.

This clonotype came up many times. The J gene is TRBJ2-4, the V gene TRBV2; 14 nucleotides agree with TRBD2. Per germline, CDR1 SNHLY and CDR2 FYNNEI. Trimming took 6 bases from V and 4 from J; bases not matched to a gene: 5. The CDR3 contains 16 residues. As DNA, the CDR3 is TGTGCCAGCAGAATAGGACTAGCGGGAGGTAAAAACATTCAGTACTTC. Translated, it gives CASRIGLAGGKNIQYF.

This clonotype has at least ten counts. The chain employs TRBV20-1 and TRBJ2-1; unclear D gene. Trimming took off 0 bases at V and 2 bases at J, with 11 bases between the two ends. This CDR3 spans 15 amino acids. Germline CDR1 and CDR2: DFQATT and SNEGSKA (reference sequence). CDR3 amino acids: CSARDIEQTYNEQFF. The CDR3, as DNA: TGCAGTGCTAGAGATATCGAACAGACCTACAATGAGCAGTTCTTC.

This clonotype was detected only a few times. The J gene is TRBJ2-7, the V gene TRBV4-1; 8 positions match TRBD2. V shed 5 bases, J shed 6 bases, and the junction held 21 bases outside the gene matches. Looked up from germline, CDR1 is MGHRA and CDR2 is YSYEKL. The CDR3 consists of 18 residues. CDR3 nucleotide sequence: TGCGCCAGCAGCAAGGCGGGTTCGGTAGCGGGAATTTTCGTCGAGCAGTACTTC. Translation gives CASSKAGSVAGIFVEQYF.

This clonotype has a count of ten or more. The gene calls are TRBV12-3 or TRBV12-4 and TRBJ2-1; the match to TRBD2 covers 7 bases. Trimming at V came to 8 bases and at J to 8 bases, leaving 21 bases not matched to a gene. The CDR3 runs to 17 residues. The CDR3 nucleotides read TGTGCCAGCGGGAGTCTTCGGGGCGGGAGTGAGGGCGATGAGCAGTTCTTC. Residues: CASGSLRGGSEGDEQFF.

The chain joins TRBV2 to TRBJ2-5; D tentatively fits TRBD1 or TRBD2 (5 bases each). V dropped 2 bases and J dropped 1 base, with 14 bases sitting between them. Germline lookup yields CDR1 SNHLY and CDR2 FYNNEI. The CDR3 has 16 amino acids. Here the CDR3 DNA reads TGTGCCAGCAGTGAATGGGGGACCTCCGCCCAAGAGACCCAGTACTTC. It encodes CASSEWGTSAQETQYF.

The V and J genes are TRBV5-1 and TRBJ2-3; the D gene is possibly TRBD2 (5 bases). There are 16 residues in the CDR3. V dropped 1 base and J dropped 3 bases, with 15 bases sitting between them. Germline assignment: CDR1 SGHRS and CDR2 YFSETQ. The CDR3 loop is CASSLWRAGSTDTQYF. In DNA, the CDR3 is TGCGCCAGCAGCTTGTGGCGGGCAGGCTCGACAGATACGCAGTATTTT.

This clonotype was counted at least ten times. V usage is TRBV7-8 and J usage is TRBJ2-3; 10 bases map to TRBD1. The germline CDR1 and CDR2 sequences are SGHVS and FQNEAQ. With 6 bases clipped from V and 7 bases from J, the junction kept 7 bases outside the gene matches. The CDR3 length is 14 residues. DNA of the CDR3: TGTGCCAGCAGTTTCCCGGGACAGGGGAATACGCAGTATTTT. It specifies CASSFPGQGNTQYF.

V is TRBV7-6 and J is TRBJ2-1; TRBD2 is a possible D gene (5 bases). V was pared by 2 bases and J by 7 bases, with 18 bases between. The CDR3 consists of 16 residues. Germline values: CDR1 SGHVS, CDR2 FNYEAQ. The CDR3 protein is CASSLTLRVEGNEQFF. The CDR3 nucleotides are TGTGCCAGCAGCTTAACTCTCCGGGTAGAGGGAAATGAGCAGTTCTTC.

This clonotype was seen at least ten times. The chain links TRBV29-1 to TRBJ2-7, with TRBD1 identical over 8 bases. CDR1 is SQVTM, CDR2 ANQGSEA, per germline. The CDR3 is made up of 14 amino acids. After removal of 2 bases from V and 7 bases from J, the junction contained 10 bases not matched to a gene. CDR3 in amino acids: CSVETWTGRYEQYF. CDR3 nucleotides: TGCAGCGTTGAAACCTGGACAGGGCGCTATGAGCAGTACTTC.

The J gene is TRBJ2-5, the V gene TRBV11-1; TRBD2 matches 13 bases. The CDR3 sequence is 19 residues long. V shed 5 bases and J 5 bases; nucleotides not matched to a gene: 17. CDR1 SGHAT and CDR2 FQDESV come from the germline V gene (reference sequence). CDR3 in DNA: TGTGCCAGCAGCCCCTACCTTAGTGTCGGACTAGCGGGAGTGGAGACCCAGTACTTC. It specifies CASSPYLSVGLAGVETQYF.

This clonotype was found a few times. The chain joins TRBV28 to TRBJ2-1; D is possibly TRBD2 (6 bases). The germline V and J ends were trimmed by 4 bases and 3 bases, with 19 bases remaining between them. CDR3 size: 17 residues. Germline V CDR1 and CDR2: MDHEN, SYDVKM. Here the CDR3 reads CASSSLRSSGVYNEQFF. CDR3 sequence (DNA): TGTGCCAGCAGTTCACTCCGAAGTAGCGGTGTCTACAATGAGCAGTTCTTC.

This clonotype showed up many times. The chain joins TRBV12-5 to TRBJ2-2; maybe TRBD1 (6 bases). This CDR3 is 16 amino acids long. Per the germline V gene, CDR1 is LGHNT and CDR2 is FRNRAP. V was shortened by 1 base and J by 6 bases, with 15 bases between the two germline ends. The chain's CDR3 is CASGLAITGIAGELFF. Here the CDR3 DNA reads TGTGCTAGTGGTTTGGCGATCACAGGGATTGCCGGGGAGCTGTTTTTT.